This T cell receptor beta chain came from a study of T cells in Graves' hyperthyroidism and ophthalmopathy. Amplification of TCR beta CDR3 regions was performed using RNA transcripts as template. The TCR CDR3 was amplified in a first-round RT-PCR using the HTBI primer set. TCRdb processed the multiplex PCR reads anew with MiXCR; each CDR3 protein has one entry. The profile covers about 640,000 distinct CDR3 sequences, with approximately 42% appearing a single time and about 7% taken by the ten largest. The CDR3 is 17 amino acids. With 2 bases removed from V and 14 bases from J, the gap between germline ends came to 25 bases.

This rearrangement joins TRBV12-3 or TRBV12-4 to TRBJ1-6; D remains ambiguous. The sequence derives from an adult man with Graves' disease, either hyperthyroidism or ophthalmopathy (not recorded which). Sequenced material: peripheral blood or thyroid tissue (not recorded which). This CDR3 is CASSLNWRGSVPPSLHF. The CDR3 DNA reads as TGTGCCAGCAGTTTAAACTGGAGAGGGTCCGTCCCCCCATCCCTCCACTTT.